One sample yielded the 28 T cell receptor beta chains listed below, sequenced in a study of cytomegalovirus exposure and HLA in healthy donors. PCR was performed using 60 Vbeta and 13 Jbeta primers. Data came from immunoSEQ multiplex PCR; TCRdb stores just in-frame clones and leaves some out. The table lists some 200,000 clones, about 85% of them singletons. Source material: PBMCs. These receptors were obtained from a male donor in good health and CMV-seropositive.

Written as DNA, the CDR3 is TGCGCCAGCAGCTTTCCAGGAGGGAACTATGGCTACACCTTC. Residues: CASSFPGGNYGYTF. The rearrangement joins TRBV5-1 to TRBJ1-2, with D unresolved. Trimming left V 2 bases short and J 2 bases short, with 10 bases between. Germline-derived CDR1 and CDR2 are SGHRS and YFSETQ. This CDR3 spans 14 amino acids.

The chain has TRBV19 and TRBJ1-4, with 8 bases aligning to TRBD1. This CDR3 is 14 amino acids long. With V trimmed by 6 bases and J by 5 bases, 5 bases remained unmatched. Germline assignment: CDR1 LNHDA and CDR2 SQIVND (reference sequence). CDR3 bases: TGTGCCAGTAGCAGGGACAGGACGAATGAAAAACTGTTTTTT. Residues: CASSRDRTNEKLFF.

The chain carries TRBV5-6 and TRBJ2-5; weak D call: TRBD1 (8 bases). V lost 5 bases, J lost 4 bases, and 21 bases lay in between. The CDR3 totals 16 residues. Germline V CDR1 and CDR2: SGHDT, YYEEEE. In DNA form, the CDR3 reads TGTGCCAGCAGAGGATATAACAGGGGGGGCGCAGAGACCCAGTACTTC. Its protein is CASRGYNRGGAETQYF.

The CDR3 region has the DNA TGTGCCAGCAGCTGGACCGGGACTAGCGGTGAGCAGTTCTTC. As protein: CASSWTGTSGEQFF. The chain couples TRBV7-2 to TRBJ2-1; TRBD2 matches 11 bases. Trimming took 4 bases from V and 9 from J; bases not matched to a gene: 5. Germline lookup yields CDR1 SGHTA and CDR2 FQGNSA. This CDR3 is built from 14 residues.

The chain joins TRBV5-1 to TRBJ1-3; 8 bases align to TRBD1. The V segment lost 0 bases and the J segment 1 base; nucleotides outside the gene matches: 3. CDR1 is SGHRS, CDR2 YFSETQ, per germline. This CDR3 region has 16 residues. The CDR3 nucleotides read TGCGCCAGCAGCTTGGCGGGGACAGGTTCTGGAAACACCATATATTTT. Translating it yields CASSLAGTGSGNTIYF.

The gene calls are TRBV11-2 and TRBJ1-3, with 9 bases that match TRBD1. Germline CDR1 and CDR2: SGHAT and FQNNGV. J lost 4 bases, V lost 7 bases, and 5 bases had no gene match. This CDR3 has 14 residues. The CDR3 protein is CASNPQGAGNTIYF. CDR3 coding DNA: TGTGCCAGCAATCCACAGGGGGCCGGAAACACCATATATTTT.

The chain recombines TRBV5-1 with TRBJ2-3; TRBD2 agrees at 8 bases. Trimming at V came to 1 base and at J to 0 bases, leaving 1 base not matched to a gene. Germline assignment: CDR1 SGHRS and CDR2 YFSETQ. There are 15 residues in the CDR3. The CDR3 DNA reads TGCGCCAGCAGCTTGCCTAGCGGGAGCACAGATACGCAGTATTTT. Amino acid sequence: CASSLPSGSTDTQYF.

J is TRBJ2-1 and V is TRBV7-3; 12 nucleotides match TRBD2. The CDR3 contains 15 residues. V shed 5 bases, J shed 8 bases, and the junction held 7 bases outside the gene matches. Germline V CDR1 and CDR2: SGHTA, FQGTGA. The DNA for the CDR3 is TGTGCCAGCAGCATACTAGCGGGAGGCGCCGATGAGCAGTTCTTC. This translates into CASSILAGGADEQFF.

The chain links TRBV18 to TRBJ1-1; 7 nucleotides agree with TRBD1. Per germline, CDR1 KGHSH and CDR2 LQKENI. CDR3 length: 14 residues. The ends lost 1 base at V and 4 bases at J; junction bases unmatched: 3. The chain's CDR3 is CASSPQGARTEAFF. CDR3 sequence (DNA): TGTGCCAGCTCACCACAGGGGGCGCGCACTGAAGCTTTCTTT.

The genes are TRBV28 and TRBJ1-5; 9 positions agree with TRBD1. The CDR3 contains 15 residues. Germline CDR1 MDHEN, CDR2 SYDVKM. The trim removed 7 bases at V and 3 bases at J, leaving 7 bases unmatched. CDR3 coding DNA: TGTGCCAGCATAGGACAGGGGACAAACAATCAGCCCCAGCATTTT. Residues: CASIGQGTNNQPQHF. Full variable domain (remainder filled in from reference TRBV28 and TRBJ1-5): DVKVTQSSRYLVKRTGEKVFLECVQDMDHENMFWYRQDPGLGLRLIYFSYDVKMKEKGDIPEGYSVSREKKERFSLILESASTNQTSMYLCASIGQGTNNQPQHFGDGTRLSIL.

The chain recombines TRBV19 with TRBJ2-1; 8 bases fit TRBD1. Germline CDR1 reads LNHDA; CDR2 reads SQIVND (reference sequence). V shed 7 bases and J 2 bases; nucleotides not matched to a gene: 7. The CDR3 totals 15 residues. The CDR3 protein is CASTRDRGPYNEQFF. CDR3 nucleotide sequence: TGTGCCAGTACACGCGACAGGGGCCCCTACAATGAGCAGTTCTTC.

This sequence joins TRBV5-1 and TRBJ2-3; TRBD1 matches at 7 bases. Trimming removed 4 bases from V and 0 bases from J; junction bases left unmatched: 8. CDR3 size: 16 residues. Germline V CDR1 and CDR2: SGHRS, YFSETQ. CDR3 loop: CASSRETGKSTDTQYF. Here the CDR3 DNA reads TGCGCCAGCAGCAGAGAGACAGGGAAGAGCACAGATACGCAGTATTTT. Full variable domain (outside the CDR3, taken from reference TRBV5-1 and TRBJ2-3): KAGVTQTPRYLIKTRGQQVTLSCSPISGHRSVSWYQQTPGQGLQFLFEYFSETQRNKGNFPGRFSGRQFSNSRSEMNVSTLELGDSALYLCASSRETGKSTDTQYFGPGTRLTVL.

This chain uses TRBV4-1 with TRBJ1-1; TRBD1 is a possible D gene (5 bases). CDR1 and CDR2 (germline): MGHRA, YSYEKL. The CDR3 consists of 16 residues. V gave up 1 base and J gave up 8 bases, with 20 bases separating them. This CDR3 reads CASSQVAGTPYAEAFF. For the CDR3, the DNA is TGCGCCAGCAGCCAAGTAGCTGGGACTCCATACGCCGAAGCTTTCTTT.

The V and J genes are TRBV5-1 and TRBJ2-1, with a weak D call TRBD2 (5 bases). The CDR3 contains 15 residues. CDR1 and CDR2 (germline): SGHRS, YFSETQ. V was clipped by 0 bases and J by 8 bases, with 15 bases between them. The CDR3 DNA reads TGCGCCAGCAGCTTGGTCGGGGAGAGAGGTGATGAGCAGTTCTTC. Translation: CASSLVGERGDEQFF.

CDR3 region: CASTAQLTDTQYF. CDR3 in DNA: TGTGCCAGCACCGCACAGCTCACAGATACGCAGTATTTT. V usage is TRBV6-1 and J usage is TRBJ2-3; D unclear. Germline V gene data show CDR1 as MNHNS and CDR2 as SASEGT. With 7 bases removed from V and 2 bases from J, the gap between germline ends came to 10 bases. The CDR3 spans 13 residues.

The chain recombines TRBV4-1 with TRBJ1-1; D gene unclear. This CDR3 spans 12 amino acids. The V and J ends lost 8 bases and 1 base respectively, with 8 bases between them. The germline CDR1 and CDR2 sequences are MGHRA and YSYEKL. The CDR3 coding sequence is TGCGCCAGCTCGGGTGGGAACACTGAAGCTTTCTTT. Its translation is CASSGGNTEAFF.

This rearrangement joins TRBV6-1 to TRBJ2-1; 8 bases agree with TRBD1. Per germline, CDR1 MNHNS and CDR2 SASEGT. V dropped 7 bases and J dropped 8; count of bases not matched to a gene: 10. CDR3 size: 14 residues. The DNA for the CDR3 is TGTGCCAGCATTAGGACAGGGAATAATCATGAGCAGTTCTTC. Translated, it gives CASIRTGNNHEQFF.

This chain uses TRBV5-4 with TRBJ2-4; 7 positions match TRBD2. Germline assignment: CDR1 SGHNT and CDR2 YYREEE (reference sequence). The CDR3 sequence is 16 residues long. Losses at the gene ends were 2 bases for V and 4 bases for J; bases not matched to a gene: 9. CDR3 amino acids: CASSFLGLAEKNIQYF. The CDR3 coding sequence is TGTGCCAGCAGCTTCTTAGGGCTAGCGGAGAAAAACATTCAGTACTTC.

The V and J genes are TRBV6-4 and TRBJ1-2, with 9 bases matching TRBD1. Per the germline V gene, CDR1 is MRHNA and CDR2 is SNTAGT. The CDR3 is made up of 15 amino acids. V lost 4 bases to trimming and J lost 7 bases; unmatched junction nucleotides: 10. CDR3 protein: CASSVTGGAGSGYTF. DNA of the CDR3: TGTGCCAGCAGTGTCACAGGGGGCGCCGGATCTGGCTACACCTTC.

In this sample, this clone turned up once. V and J are TRBV7-9 and TRBJ1-5; the match to TRBD1 covers 10 bases. After removal of 5 bases from V and 0 bases from J, the junction contained 13 bases not matched to a gene. Germline V gene sequence: CDR1 SEHNR, CDR2 FQNEAQ (reference sequence). This CDR3 has 19 residues. CDR3 in amino acids: CASSPIRQGAGGSNQPQHF. The CDR3 nucleotides are TGTGCCAGCAGCCCAATCAGACAGGGGGCGGGGGGTAGCAATCAGCCCCAGCATTTT.

The chain uses TRBV9 and TRBJ2-7; a possible D gene is TRBD1 (6 bases). V was clipped by 2 bases and J by 6 bases, with 21 bases between them. CDR1 is SGDLS and CDR2 is YYNGEE in the germline V gene. CDR3 length: 16 amino acids. This chain's CDR3 is CASSVAGPRGNGEQYF. CDR3 DNA: TGTGCCAGCAGCGTCGCTGGCCCCAGGGGAAATGGCGAGCAGTACTTC.

The chain links TRBV28 to TRBJ2-7; D is possibly TRBD2 (5 bases). V lost 4 bases, J lost 4 bases, and 14 bases lay in between. Per the germline V gene, CDR1 is MDHEN and CDR2 is SYDVKM. This CDR3 is built from 14 residues. The CDR3 sequence: CASSYQRGRYEQYF. CDR3 coding DNA: TGTGCCAGCAGTTACCAGAGAGGGCGATACGAGCAGTACTTC.

This sequence joins TRBV19 and TRBJ2-1; 8 bases map to TRBD2. The germline V gene has CDR1 LNHDA and CDR2 SQIVND (reference sequence). Trimming at V came to 1 base and at J to 10 bases, leaving 12 bases not matched to a gene. This CDR3 contains 16 residues. CDR3 loop: CASSIGAGGGTTEQFF. The DNA for the CDR3 is TGTGCCAGTAGTATAGGGGCCGGGGGGGGTACAACCGAGCAGTTCTTC.

The chain has TRBV5-1 and TRBJ1-6; possible D gene TRBD1, 5 bases. Germline CDR1 reads SGHRS; CDR2 reads YFSETQ. This CDR3 region has 14 residues. V shed 0 bases and J shed 5 bases, with 6 bases lying between them. CDR3 DNA sequence: TGCGCCAGCAGCTTGGAAGGGGATAATTCACCCCTCCACTTT. Residues: CASSLEGDNSPLHF.

There are a few counts of this clone. This sample also contains other DNA sequences that code for the same CDR3. The J gene is TRBJ2-7, the V gene TRBV19; 12 positions match TRBD2. V was clipped by 4 bases and J by 4 bases; unmatched bases: 2. Germline CDR1 reads LNHDA; CDR2 reads SQIVND (reference sequence). This CDR3 is 14 amino acids long. CDR3 region: CASSRTSGTYEQYF. CDR3 DNA sequence: TGTGCCAGTAGTAGGACTAGCGGGACATACGAGCAGTACTTC.

The chain uses TRBV6-5 and TRBJ1-5; no definite D call. V lost 6 bases to trimming and J lost 0 bases, with 12 bases between them. This CDR3 is built from 15 residues. Germline loops: CDR1 MNHEY, CDR2 SVGAGI. CDR3 sequence reads: CASRGRLDSNQPQHF. The CDR3 DNA reads TGTGCCAGCAGGGGGAGGTTGGATAGCAATCAGCCCCAGCATTTT.

This rearrangement joins TRBV7-9 to TRBJ1-2; no clear D. Per the germline V gene, CDR1 is SEHNR and CDR2 is FQNEAQ (reference sequence). CDR3 length: 13 residues. V was clipped by 6 bases and J by 0 bases, with 8 bases between them. The CDR3 spells CASSYGANYGYTF. Written as DNA, the CDR3 is TGTGCCAGCAGTTATGGAGCTAACTATGGCTACACCTTC.

This clone was counted only a few times. The rearrangement joins TRBV7-9 to TRBJ1-2, with D tentatively TRBD1 (6 bases). V gave up 7 bases and J gave up 4 bases, with 16 bases separating them. CDR1 SEHNR and CDR2 FQNEAQ come from the germline V gene (reference sequence). The CDR3 runs 14 residues. CDR3 sequence: CASTEKGEGYGYTF. For the CDR3, the DNA is TGTGCCAGCACCGAAAAGGGGGAAGGCTATGGCTACACCTTC.